This TCR beta chain came from a study of OX40 agonist ivuxolimab in advanced cancers. The wider study: Ivuxolimab doses were 0.01, 0.1, 0.3, 1.5, 3 or 10 mg/kg every 2 weeks. From roughly 20 to 90 years was the age range, with a mean of roughly 64 years, and about 78% were male.

Produced via immunoSEQ multiplex PCR; TCRdb's table is partial and in-frame only. There are over 100,000 clones in the sample; roughly nine tenths occur only once, and around 0.53% lies in the top ten. Germline V CDR1 and CDR2: MDHEN, SYDVKM. V was pared by 6 bases and J by 6 bases, with 2 bases between. The CDR3 spans 10 residues. A word on this clone: Its antigen is undetermined. In the same sample, other DNA sequences code for this CDR3.

The study, taken as a whole, reports: More expanded clones were found, on average, in CD8+ than in CD4+ T cells. In the 0.1 to 3.0 mg/kg range, CD4+ and CD8+ blood T cells had expanded clonally by week 6.

This TCR was sampled from an adult with an advanced solid tumor such as melanoma, head and neck, liver or kidney cancer. The input for sequencing was CD4+ or CD8+ T cells sorted from blood, taken in a trial of the OX40 agonist ivuxolimab. The V call is TRBV28, the J call TRBJ1-4; D is undetermined. The CDR3 here is CASRDEKLFF. CDR3 sequence (DNA): TGTGCCAGCAGGGATGAAAAACTGTTTTTT.